The subject of this entry is one TCR beta chain. The target antigen is unknown. The 5'RACE method, run with constant-segment primers, produced TCR alpha and TCR beta cDNA libraries (carrying sample barcodes and UMIs). Using its own MiXCR run on the 5' RACE reads, TCRdb lists one record per CDR3 protein. The sample has about 250,000 distinct CDR3 sequences, 15% seen once; the top ten hold 2.1%. These data belong to a study of T-cell memory formation after mild COVID-19. Overall study results and limits: Clones that contracted clustered mainly in CM and EM if CD4+ and in EMRA if CD8+.

V lost 0 bases to trimming and J lost 5 bases, with 12 bases between them. CDR1 and CDR2 from the germline V gene are SGDLS and YYNGEE. This CDR3 spans 15 amino acids. The V call is TRBV9, the J call TRBJ1-5; D remains unclear. This TCR was recovered from an adult woman who had mild COVID-19 (a few samples of this study predate the infection). Cell type and time point are not known. The sample was PBMCs or a T cell subset sorted from them (not recorded which). The CDR3 sequence: CASSVAGLRHQPQHF. As DNA, the CDR3 is TGTGCCAGCAGCGTAGCCGGGTTGAGGCATCAGCCCCAGCATTTT. The whole variable domain, filled in from reference TRBV9 and TRBJ1-5, reads DSGVTQTPKHLITATGQRVTLRCSPRSGDLSVYWYQQSLDQGLQFLIQYYNGEERAKGNILERFSAQQFPDLHSELNLSSLELGDSALYFCASSVAGLRHQPQHFGDGTRLSIL.